Given below is one TCR beta chain in context. Its cognate antigen has yet to be identified. Base quality data are lacking; no much larger clone is found one base away. Collaborating institutions collected whole blood in K2EDTA tubes following their own protocols. For TCRbeta analysis, collaborator samples were shipped as frozen whole blood, as isolated PBMCs, or as DNA extracted from either sample type. The sample is drawn from a study of blood T cell repertoires in COVID-19 (dated by TCRdb to 2019 to 2021). Regarding the research as a whole: The collaborator samples originated in the United States, Italy and Spain and spanned the acute and convalescent phases of COVID-19. The prospective study material was composed of cDNA or gDNA derived from T cells, B-cell-depleted T cells, or PBMCs. The dataset comprised deeply sampled blood TCRbeta repertoires from subjects exposed to, actively infected with, or recovered from COVID-19. The repertoires were released in a freely available public database intended as a resource for research on the immune response to SARS-CoV-2. The samples were drawn from the first 160 participants of the ongoing ImmuneRACE study and from 950 to 1,500 subjects provided by 6 global collaborators. A de-identified subject ID, COVID-19 status, age in years and sex were almost always included in the sample metadata. Where available, HLA class I and class II types were taken from metadata supplied by the sample provider and were not determined by assay-based typing. Results and caveats for the whole study, not just this receptor: The amount of clinical and demographic metadata varied by source and participant and was provided uncurated.

TCRbeta CDR3 regions were amplified from genomic DNA by means of the immunoSEQ Assay, a bias-controlled multiplex PCR. As for the original processing: The number of nucleated cells in each sample was estimated from the amplification of reference gene primers within the assay. Sequence reads were collapsed and filtered to measure the absolute abundance of every unique TCRbeta CDR3 rearrangement. Productive Simpson clonality was computed per sample as the square root of Simpson's diversity index over productive rearrangements. TCRdb retrieved this table from immuneACCESS and kept in-frame rearrangements only. Not all clones are present; in checked studies, unresolved V genes account for under half, and no reason is known for the remainder. That table is the source of V, J and clone size, and D and trimming were worked out from the DNA. A total of about 120,000 clones appear in this sample, more than 60% of them only once. The biggest ten clones account for under 3% of the sample.

Per the germline V gene (reference sequence), SGHNT is the CDR1 and YYREEE is the CDR2. The CDR3 has 15 amino acids, counting the end cysteine and phenylalanine. The CDR3 DNA has 45 bases and is translated from base 1. The V end gives up 4 bases and the J end 1 base, leaving 6 bases in the junction not matched to a gene. Sample: peripheral blood. The rearrangement joined TRBV5-4 to TRBJ2-7; 9 central nucleotides agree with TRBD1. The sequence derives from a man between 70 and 80 years old with acute or convalescent COVID-19. The DNA reads TGTGCCAGCAGCACCAAGGACAGGGGTTCCTACGAGCAGTACTTC. It is translated as CASSTKDRGSYEQYF.